This T cell receptor (beta chain) was sequenced in a study of T cells in Graves' hyperthyroidism and ophthalmopathy. General study findings and limits: Most thyroid clonotypes expanded above 0.001 appeared in blood too. Model predictions of ophthalmopathy came a median about six months before onset.

This clonotype was counted a single time. Its antigen remains unidentified. Germline CDR1 reads SGHNT; CDR2 reads YENEEA. The junction had 4 bases not matched to a gene; V was cut back by 5 bases and J by 4 bases. CDR3 length: 13 amino acids. Amplification of TCR beta CDR3 regions used RNA as the template. The HTBI primer set was used in a first-round RT-PCR of the TCR CDR3. A single record per CDR3 protein comes from TCRdb applying MiXCR to the multiplex PCR reads. The sample shows 490,000 or so distinct CDR3 sequences, 40% to 55% of them seen only once. The sequencing sample was made of peripheral blood or thyroid tissue (not recorded which). The chain recombines TRBV11-3 with TRBJ2-5; 7 nucleotides agree with TRBD2. The TCR originated in an adult woman with Graves' disease, either hyperthyroidism or ophthalmopathy (not recorded which). CDR3 in amino acids: CASSHSGTETQYF. Written as DNA, the CDR3 is TGTGCCAGCAGCCACAGCGGGACAGAGACCCAGTACTTC.